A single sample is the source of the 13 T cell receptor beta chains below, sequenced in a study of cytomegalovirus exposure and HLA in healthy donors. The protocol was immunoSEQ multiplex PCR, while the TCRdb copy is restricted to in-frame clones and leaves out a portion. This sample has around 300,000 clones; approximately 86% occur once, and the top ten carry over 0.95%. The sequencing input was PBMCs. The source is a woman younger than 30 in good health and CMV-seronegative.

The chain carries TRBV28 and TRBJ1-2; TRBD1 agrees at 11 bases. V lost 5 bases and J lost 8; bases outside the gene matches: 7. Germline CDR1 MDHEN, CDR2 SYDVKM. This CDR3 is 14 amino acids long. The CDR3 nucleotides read TGTGCCAGCAGTATCGGACAGGGGGCGCTCGGCTACACCTTC. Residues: CASSIGQGALGYTF.

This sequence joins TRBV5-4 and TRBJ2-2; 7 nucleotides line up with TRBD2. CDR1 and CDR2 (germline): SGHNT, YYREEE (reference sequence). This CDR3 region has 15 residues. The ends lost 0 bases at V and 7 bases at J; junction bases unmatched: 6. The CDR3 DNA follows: TGTGCCAGCAGCTTGGGGGCTAGCGGTAGCGGGGAGCTGTTTTTT. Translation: CASSLGASGSGELFF.

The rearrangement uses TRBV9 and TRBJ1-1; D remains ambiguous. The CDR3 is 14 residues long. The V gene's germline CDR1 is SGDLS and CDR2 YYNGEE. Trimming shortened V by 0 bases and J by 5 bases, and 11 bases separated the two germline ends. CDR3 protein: CASSVGHRETEAFF. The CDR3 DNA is TGTGCCAGCAGCGTAGGACATCGAGAGACTGAAGCTTTCTTT.

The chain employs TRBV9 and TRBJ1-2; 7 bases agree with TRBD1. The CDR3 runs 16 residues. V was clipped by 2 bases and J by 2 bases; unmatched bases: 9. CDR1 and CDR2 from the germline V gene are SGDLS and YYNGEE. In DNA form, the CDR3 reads TGTGCCAGCAGCGTGGGCCCAGGGGGACAGAACTATGGCTACACCTTC. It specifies CASSVGPGGQNYGYTF. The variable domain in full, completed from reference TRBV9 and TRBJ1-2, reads DSGVTQTPKHLITATGQRVTLRCSPRSGDLSVYWYQQSLDQGLQFLIQYYNGEERAKGNILERFSAQQFPDLHSELNLSSLELGDSALYFCASSVGPGGQNYGYTFGSGTRLTVV.

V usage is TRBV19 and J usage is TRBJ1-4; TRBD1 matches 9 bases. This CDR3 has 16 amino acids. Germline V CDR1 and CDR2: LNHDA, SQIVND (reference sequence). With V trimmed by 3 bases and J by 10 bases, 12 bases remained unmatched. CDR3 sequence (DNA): TGTGCCAGTAGTATCCCCCGCAGGACAGGGGTCGGAAAACTGTTTTTT. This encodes CASSIPRRTGVGKLFF. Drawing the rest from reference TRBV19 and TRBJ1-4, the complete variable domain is DGGITQSPKYLFRKEGQNVTLSCEQNLNHDAMYWYRQDPGQGLRLIYYSQIVNDFQKGDIAEGYSVSREKKESFPLTVTSAQKNPTAFYLCASSIPRRTGVGKLFFGSGTQLSVL.

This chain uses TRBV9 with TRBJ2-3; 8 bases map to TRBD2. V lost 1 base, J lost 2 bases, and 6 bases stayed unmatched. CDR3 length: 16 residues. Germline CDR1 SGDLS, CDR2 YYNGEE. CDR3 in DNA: TGTGCCAGCAGCGTATCCAGCGGGGGCCCCACAGATACGCAGTATTTT. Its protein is CASSVSSGGPTDTQYF.

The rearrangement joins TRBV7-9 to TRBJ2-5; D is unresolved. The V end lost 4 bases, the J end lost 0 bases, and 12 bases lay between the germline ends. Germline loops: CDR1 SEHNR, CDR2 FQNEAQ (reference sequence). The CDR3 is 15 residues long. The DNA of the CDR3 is TGTGCCAGCAGCTCCATAATGGCGGACCAAGAGACCCAGTACTTC. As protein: CASSSIMADQETQYF.

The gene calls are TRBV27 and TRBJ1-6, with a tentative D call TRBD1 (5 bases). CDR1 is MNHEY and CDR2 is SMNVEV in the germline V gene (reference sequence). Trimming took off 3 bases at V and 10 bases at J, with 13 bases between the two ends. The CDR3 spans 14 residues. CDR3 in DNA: TGTGCCAGCAGTTTCCGTCAGGGTGGGTCACCCCTCCACTTT. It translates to CASSFRQGGSPLHF.

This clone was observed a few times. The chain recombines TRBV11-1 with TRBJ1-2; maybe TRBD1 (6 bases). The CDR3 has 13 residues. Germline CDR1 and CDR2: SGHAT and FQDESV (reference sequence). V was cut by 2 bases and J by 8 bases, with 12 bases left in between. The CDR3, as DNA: TGTGCCAGCAGCTTATCGACTGACAGGGGCTACACCTTC. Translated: CASSLSTDRGYTF.

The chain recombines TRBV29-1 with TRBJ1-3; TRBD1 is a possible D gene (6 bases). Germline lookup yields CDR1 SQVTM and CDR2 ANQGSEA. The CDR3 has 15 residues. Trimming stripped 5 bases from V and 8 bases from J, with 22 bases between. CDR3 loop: CSVRLADGTSDTIYF. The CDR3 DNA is TGCAGCGTTCGACTTGCCGACGGGACAAGTGACACCATATATTTT.

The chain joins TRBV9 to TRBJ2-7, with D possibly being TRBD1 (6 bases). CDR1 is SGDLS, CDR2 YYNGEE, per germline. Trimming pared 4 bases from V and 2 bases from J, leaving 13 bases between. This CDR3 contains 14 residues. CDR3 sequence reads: CASSLDSVAYEQYF. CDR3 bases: TGTGCCAGCAGCCTGGACAGTGTTGCCTACGAGCAGTACTTC.

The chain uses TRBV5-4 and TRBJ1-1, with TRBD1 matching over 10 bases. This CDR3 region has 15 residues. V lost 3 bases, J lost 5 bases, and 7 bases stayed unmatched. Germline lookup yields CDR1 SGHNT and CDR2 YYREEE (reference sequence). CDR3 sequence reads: CASSSRQGARTEAFF. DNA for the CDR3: TGTGCCAGCAGCTCAAGACAGGGGGCGAGAACTGAAGCTTTCTTT.

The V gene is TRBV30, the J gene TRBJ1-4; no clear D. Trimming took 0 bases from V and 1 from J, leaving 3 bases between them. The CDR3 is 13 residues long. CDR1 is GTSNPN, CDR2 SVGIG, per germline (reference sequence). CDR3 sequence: CAWSVGTNEKLFF. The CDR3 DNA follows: TGTGCCTGGAGTGTCGGAACTAATGAAAAACTGTTTTTT.